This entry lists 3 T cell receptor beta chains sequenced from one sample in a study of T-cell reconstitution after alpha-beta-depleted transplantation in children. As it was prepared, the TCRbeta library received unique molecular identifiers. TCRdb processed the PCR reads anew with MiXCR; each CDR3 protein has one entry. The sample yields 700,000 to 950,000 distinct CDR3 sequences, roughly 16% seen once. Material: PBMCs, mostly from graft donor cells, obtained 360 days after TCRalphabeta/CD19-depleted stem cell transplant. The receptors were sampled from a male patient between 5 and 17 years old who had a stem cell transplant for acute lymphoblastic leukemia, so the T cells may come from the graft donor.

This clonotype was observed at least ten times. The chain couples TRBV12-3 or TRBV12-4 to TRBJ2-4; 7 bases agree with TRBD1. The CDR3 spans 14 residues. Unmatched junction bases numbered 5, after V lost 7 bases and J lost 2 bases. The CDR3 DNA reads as TGTGCCAGCAATCTACAGGGGCCCAAAAACATTCAGTACTTC. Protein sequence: CASNLQGPKNIQYF.

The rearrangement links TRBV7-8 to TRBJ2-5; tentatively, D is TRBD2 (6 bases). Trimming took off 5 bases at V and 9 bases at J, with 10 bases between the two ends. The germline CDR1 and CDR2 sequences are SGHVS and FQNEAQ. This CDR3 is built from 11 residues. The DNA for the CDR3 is TGTGCCAGCAGCACGGGACTTCCCCAGTACTTC. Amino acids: CASSTGLPQYF.

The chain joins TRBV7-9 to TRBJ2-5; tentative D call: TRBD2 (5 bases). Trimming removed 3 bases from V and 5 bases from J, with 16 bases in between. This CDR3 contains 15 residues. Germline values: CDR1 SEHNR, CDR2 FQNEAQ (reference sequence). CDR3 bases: TGTGCCAGCAGCTTCAACTCCGGGGTGGGGGAGACCCAGTACTTC. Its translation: CASSFNSGVGETQYF.